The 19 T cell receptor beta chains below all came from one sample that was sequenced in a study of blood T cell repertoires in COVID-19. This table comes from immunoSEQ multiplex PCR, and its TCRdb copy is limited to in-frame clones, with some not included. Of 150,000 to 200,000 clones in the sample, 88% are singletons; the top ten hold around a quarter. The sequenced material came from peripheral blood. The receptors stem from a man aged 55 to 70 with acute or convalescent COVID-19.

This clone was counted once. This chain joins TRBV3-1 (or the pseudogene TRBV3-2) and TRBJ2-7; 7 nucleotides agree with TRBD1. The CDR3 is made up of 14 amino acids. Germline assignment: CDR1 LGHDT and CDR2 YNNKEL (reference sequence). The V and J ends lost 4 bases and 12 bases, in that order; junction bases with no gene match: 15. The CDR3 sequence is CASSRSQTGWILYF. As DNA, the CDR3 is TGTGCCAGCAGCCGATCCCAGACAGGGTGGATTCTGTACTTC.

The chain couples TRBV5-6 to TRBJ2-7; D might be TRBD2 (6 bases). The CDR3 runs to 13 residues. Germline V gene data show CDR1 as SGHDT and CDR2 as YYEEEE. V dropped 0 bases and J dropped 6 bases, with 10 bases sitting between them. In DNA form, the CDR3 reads TGTGCCAGCAGCTTGGGGGCGGGGTTCGAGCAGTACTTC. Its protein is CASSLGAGFEQYF.

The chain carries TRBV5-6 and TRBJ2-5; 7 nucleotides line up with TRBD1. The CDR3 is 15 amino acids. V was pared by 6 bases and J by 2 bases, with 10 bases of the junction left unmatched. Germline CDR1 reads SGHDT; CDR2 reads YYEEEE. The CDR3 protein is CASIKDRTYQETQYF. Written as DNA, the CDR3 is TGTGCCAGCATTAAGGACAGGACATATCAAGAGACCCAGTACTTC.

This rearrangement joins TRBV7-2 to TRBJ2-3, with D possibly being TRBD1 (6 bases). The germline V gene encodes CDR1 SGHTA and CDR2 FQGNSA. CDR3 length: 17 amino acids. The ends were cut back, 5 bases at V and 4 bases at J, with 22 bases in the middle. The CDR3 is CASSPIPLQGSPDTQYF. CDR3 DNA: TGTGCCAGCAGCCCAATCCCCCTACAGGGATCTCCAGATACGCAGTATTTT.

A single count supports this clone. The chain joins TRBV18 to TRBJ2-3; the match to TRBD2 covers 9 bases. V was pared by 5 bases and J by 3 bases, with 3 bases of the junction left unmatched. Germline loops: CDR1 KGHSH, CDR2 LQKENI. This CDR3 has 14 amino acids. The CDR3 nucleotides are TGTGCCAGCTCAGTTGGACTAGCGACAGATACGCAGTATTTT. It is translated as CASSVGLATDTQYF. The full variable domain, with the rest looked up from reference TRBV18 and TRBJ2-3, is NAGVMQNPRHLVRRRGQEARLRCSPMKGHSHVYWYRQLPEEGLKFMVYLQKENIIDESGMPKERFSAEFPKEGPSILRIQQVVRGDSAAYFCASSVGLATDTQYFGPGTRLTVL.

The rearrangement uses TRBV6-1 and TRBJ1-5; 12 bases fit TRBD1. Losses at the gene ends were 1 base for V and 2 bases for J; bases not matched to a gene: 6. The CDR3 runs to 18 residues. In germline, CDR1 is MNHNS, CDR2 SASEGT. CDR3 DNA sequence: TGTGCCAGCAGTGAAGGGGGACAGGGGGCCTTTCGCAATCAGCCCCAGCATTTT. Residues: CASSEGGQGAFRNQPQHF.

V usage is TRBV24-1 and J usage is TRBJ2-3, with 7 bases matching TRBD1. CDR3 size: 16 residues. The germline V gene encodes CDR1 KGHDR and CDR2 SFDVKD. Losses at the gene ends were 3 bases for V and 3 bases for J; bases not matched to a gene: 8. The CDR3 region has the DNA TGTGCCACCAGTGATCCCTTGGACAGGCGGACAGATACGCAGTATTTT. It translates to CATSDPLDRRTDTQYF.

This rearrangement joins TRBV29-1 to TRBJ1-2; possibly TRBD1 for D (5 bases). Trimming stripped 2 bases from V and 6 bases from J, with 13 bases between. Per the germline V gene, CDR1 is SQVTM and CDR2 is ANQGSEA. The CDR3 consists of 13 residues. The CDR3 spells CSVEMRWGDGYTF. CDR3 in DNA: TGCAGCGTTGAAATGAGATGGGGGGATGGCTACACCTTC. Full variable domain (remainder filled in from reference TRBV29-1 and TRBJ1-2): SAVISQKPSRDICQRGTSLTIQCQVDSQVTMMFWYRQQPGQSLTLIATANQGSEATYESGFVIDKFPISRPNLTFSTLTVSNMSPEDSSIYLCSVEMRWGDGYTFGSGTRLTVV.

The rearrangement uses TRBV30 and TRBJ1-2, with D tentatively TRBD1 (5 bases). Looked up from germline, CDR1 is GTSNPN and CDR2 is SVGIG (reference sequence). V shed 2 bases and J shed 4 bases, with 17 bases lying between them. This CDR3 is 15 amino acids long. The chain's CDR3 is CAWSPPRGWFYGYTF. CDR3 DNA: TGTGCCTGGAGTCCCCCAAGGGGTTGGTTCTATGGCTACACCTTC.

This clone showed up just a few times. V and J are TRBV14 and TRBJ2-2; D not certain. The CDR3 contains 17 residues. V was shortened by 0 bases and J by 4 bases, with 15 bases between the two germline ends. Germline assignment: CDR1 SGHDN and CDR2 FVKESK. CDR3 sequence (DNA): TGTGCCAGCAGCCAAGATAGGCGACACCAGGCCACCGGGGAGCTGTTTTTT. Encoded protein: CASSQDRRHQATGELFF.

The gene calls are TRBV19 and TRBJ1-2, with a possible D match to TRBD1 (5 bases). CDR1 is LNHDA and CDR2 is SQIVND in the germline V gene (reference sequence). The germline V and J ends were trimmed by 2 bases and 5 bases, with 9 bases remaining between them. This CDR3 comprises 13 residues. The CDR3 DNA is TGTGCCAGTAGTATACAGGGCAGTTATGGCTACACCTTC. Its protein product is CASSIQGSYGYTF.

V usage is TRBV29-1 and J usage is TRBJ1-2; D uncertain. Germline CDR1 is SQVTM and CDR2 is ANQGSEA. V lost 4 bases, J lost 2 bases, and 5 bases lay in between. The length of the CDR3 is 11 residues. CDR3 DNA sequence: TGCAGCGTTGTTAGCAACTATGGCTACACCTTC. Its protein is CSVVSNYGYTF.

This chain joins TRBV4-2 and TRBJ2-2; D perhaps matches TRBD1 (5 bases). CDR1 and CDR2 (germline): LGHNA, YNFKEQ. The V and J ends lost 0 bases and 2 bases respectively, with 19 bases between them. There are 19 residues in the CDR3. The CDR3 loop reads CASSQDYGEEGVNTGELFF. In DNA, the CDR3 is TGTGCCAGCAGCCAAGATTATGGAGAGGAAGGGGTCAACACCGGGGAGCTGTTTTTT.

The chain's CDR3 is CATSDPRRTSGNEQYF. The CDR3 DNA follows: TGTGCCACCAGTGATCCACGAAGGACTAGCGGAAACGAGCAGTACTTC. This chain links TRBV24-1 with TRBJ2-7; TRBD2 matches 10 bases. J lost 5 bases, V lost 3 bases, and 9 bases had no gene match. The CDR3 consists of 16 residues. Germline V lookup: CDR1 KGHDR, CDR2 SFDVKD.

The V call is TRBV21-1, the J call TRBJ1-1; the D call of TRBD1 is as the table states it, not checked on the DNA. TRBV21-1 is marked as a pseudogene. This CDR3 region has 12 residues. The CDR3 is CASPDRATEAFF. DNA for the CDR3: TGTGCCAGCCCTGACAGGGCCACTGAAGCTTTCTTT.

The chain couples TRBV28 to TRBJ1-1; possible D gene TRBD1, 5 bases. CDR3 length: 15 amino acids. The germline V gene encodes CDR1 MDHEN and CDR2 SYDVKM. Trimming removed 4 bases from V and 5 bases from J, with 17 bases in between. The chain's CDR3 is CASSSSAGRRTEAFF. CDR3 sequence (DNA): TGTGCCAGCAGTTCAAGCGCGGGGCGCAGGACTGAAGCTTTCTTT.

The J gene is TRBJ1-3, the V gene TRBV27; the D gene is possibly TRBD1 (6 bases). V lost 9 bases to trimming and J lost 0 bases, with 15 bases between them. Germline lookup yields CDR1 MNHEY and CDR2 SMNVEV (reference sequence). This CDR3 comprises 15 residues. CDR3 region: CASREGGHSGNTIYF. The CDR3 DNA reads TGTGCCAGTCGGGAAGGGGGTCACTCTGGAAACACCATATATTTT.

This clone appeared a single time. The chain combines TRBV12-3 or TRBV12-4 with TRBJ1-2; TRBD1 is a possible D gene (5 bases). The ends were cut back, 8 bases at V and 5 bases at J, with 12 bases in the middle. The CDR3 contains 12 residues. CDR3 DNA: TGTGCCAGCGACTGGGGGGGTTATGGCTACACCTTC. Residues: CASDWGGYGYTF.

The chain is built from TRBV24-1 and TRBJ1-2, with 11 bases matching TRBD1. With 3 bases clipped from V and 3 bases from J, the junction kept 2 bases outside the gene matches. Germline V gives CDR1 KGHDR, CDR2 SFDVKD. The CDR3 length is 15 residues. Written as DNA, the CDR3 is TGTGCCACCAGTGATGGGGGACAGGGGGACTATGGCTACACCTTC. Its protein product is CATSDGGQGDYGYTF.